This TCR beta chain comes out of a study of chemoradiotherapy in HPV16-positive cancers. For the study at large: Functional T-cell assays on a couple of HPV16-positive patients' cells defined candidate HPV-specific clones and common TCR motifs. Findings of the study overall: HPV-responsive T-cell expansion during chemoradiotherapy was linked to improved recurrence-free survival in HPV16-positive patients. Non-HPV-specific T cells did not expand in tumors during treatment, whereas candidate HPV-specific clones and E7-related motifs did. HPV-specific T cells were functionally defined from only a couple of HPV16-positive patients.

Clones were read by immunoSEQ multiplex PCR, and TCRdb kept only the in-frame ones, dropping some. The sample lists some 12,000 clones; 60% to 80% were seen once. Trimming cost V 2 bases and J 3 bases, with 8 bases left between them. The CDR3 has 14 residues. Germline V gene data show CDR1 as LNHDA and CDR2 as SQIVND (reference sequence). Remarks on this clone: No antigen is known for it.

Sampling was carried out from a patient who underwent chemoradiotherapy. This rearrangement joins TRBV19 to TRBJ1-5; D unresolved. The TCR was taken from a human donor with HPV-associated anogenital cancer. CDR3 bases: TGTGCCAGTAGTATACGAGGGTTCAATCAGCCCCAGCATTTT. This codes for CASSIRGFNQPQHF.